The rows below give T cell receptor beta chains drawn from one sample of a study of regulatory T cells in long-lasting Graves disease. Each CDR3 protein is one row after TCRdb ran MiXCR on the multiplex PCR reads. The data hold about 470,000 distinct CDR3 sequences, with approximately 21% observed a single time. The sequenced sample was peripheral blood mononuclear cells (PBMCs), obtained when the disease was refractory, from a patient treated with antithyroid drugs. All receptors come from a female donor with Graves disease. The CDR3 runs from the conserved cysteine through the conserved F or W. The order of the fields is J gene, clone size, D gene, CDR3 length, V gene, CDR3 protein, CDR3 DNA. A D gene is named only where the DNA matches it firmly. Not all rows give a size; the values are once, few, many and, for expanded clones, a class.

TRBJ1-3,.,TRBD1,14,TRBV29-1,CSVGAGGSGNTIYF,TGCAGCGTTGGGGCAGGGGGCTCTGGAAACACCATATATTTT
TRBJ2-7,.,.,17,TRBV3-1,CASSQDSLGRRSYEQYF,TGTGCCAGCAGCCAAGATTCATTGGGGCGCCGTTCCTACGAGCAGTACTTC
TRBJ1-5,.,.,14,TRBV14,CASSQTGLNQPQHF,TGTGCCAGCAGCCAAACAGGGCTGAATCAGCCCCAGCATTTT
TRBJ2-5,many,.,14,TRBV12-3/TRBV12-4,CASSFFQGVETQYF,TGTGCCAGCAGTTTCTTTCAGGGTGTAGAGACCCAGTACTTC
TRBJ2-7,many,.,12,TRBV2,CASILDSYEQYF,.
TRBJ2-2,few,TRBD2,17,TRBV12-3/TRBV12-4,CASSLGRGGLLTGELFF,TGTGCCAGCAGTCTGGGGCGGGGGGGCCTTTTGACCGGGGAGCTGTTTTTT
TRBJ2-5,many,TRBD2,15,TRBV28,CATVRGREYQETQYF,TGTGCCACCGTTCGGGGGAGGGAGTACCAAGAGACCCAGTACTTC
TRBJ2-7,few,.,13,TRBV7-9,CASSTGTSFEQYF,TGTGCCAGCAGCACTGGGACTTCCTTCGAGCAGTACTTC
TRBJ2-5,many,TRBD2,15,TRBV3-1,CASSRGLAVQETQYF,TGTGCCAGCAGCAGGGGACTAGCGGTTCAAGAGACCCAGTACTTC
TRBJ2-7,.,.,14,TRBV27,CASGFKGILNEQYF,TGTGCCAGCGGCTTCAAGGGGATTCTGAACGAGCAGTACTTC
TRBJ2-2,.,TRBD2,16,TRBV7-2,CASKELPGGNTGELFF,TGTGCCAGCAAGGAGTTGCCGGGGGGAAACACCGGGGAGCTGTTTTTT
TRBJ2-5,.,.,16,TRBV10-3,CAISELKGRHPETRYF,TGTGCCATCAGTGAGTTAAAAGGACGCCACCCGGAGACCCGGTACTTC
TRBJ1-1,.,TRBD1,14,TRBV5-1,CASILGQENTEAFF,TGCGCCAGCATCCTTGGACAGGAGAACACTGAAGCTTTCTTT
TRBJ1-6,many,.,15,TRBV5-5,CASSWGQGSDSPLHF,TGTGCCAGCAGCTGGGGCCAGGGTAGCGATTCACCCCTCCACTTT
TRBJ2-7,.,.,14,TRBV6-9,CASSSPTGSYEQYF,TGTGCCAGCAGTTCCCCTACAGGGTCCTACGAGCAGTACTTC
TRBJ2-7,.,TRBD1,13,TRBV20-1,CSAEGRDSYEQYF,TGCAGTGCCGAGGGCCGGGACAGCTACGAGCAGTACTTC
TRBJ2-2,few,.,11,TRBV25-1,CASSEVGELFF,TGTGCCAGCAGTGAAGTCGGGGAGCTGTTTTTT
TRBJ1-4,many,TRBD1,15,TRBV27,CASSLYAGGNEKLFF,TGTGCCAGCAGTTTATATGCAGGGGGCAATGAAAAACTGTTTTTT
TRBJ2-5,few,.,16,TRBV30,CAWSVQSFHIQETQYF,TGTGCCTGGAGTGTACAGTCTTTTCACATTCAAGAGACCCAGTACTTC
TRBJ1-1,few,TRBD1,16,TRBV5-1,CASSWGDRDLNTEAFF,TGCGCCAGCAGCTGGGGGGACAGGGACCTGAACACTGAAGCTTTCTTT
TRBJ2-6,.,TRBD1,17,TRBV28,CASSFRQGASGANVLTF,TGTGCCAGCAGTTTTAGACAGGGGGCGTCAGGGGCCAACGTCCTGACTTTC
TRBJ1-3,.,.,14,TRBV28,CASSLIVSGNTIYF,TGTGCCAGCAGTTTGATAGTCTCTGGAAACACCATATATTTT
TRBJ2-7,few,TRBD1,14,TRBV24-1,CATSDSWTGVEQYF,TGTGCCACCAGTGATTCTTGGACAGGTGTCGAGCAGTACTTC
TRBJ2-7,many,.,15,TRBV7-6,CASSLGRGLAYEQYF,TGTGCCAGCAGCCTGGGACGGGGCTTAGCCTACGAGCAGTACTTC
TRBJ2-2,.,TRBD1,16,TRBV20-1,CSANPPGQGNTGELFF,TGCAGTGCAAATCCACCGGGACAGGGTAACACCGGGGAGCTGTTTTTT
TRBJ2-7,few,TRBD2,14,TRBV30,CAWSEKAGTYEQYF,TGTGCCTGGAGTGAGAAAGCGGGGACCTACGAGCAGTACTTC
TRBJ1-4,many,TRBD1,13,TRBV6-1,CASRTGGDEKLFF,TGTGCCAGCAGGACAGGGGGAGATGAAAAACTGTTTTTT
TRBJ1-5,.,.,17,TRBV6-2/TRBV6-3,CASSYSLGAYDNQPQHF,TGTGCCAGCAGTTACTCCCTTGGGGCCTATGACAATCAGCCACAGCATTTT
TRBJ1-2,few,.,13,TRBV12-3/TRBV12-4,CATSRDSGYGYTF,TGTGCCACCAGCAGGGACTCAGGCTATGGCTACACCTTC
TRBJ1-1,many,.,11,TRBV12-3/TRBV12-4,CASSPGVGAFF,TGTGCCAGCAGTCCGGGTGTGGGAGCTTTCTTT
TRBJ1-1,.,TRBD1,15,TRBV4-1,CASRPGQGVNTEAFF,TGCGCCAGCAGGCCGGGACAGGGGGTGAACACTGAAGCTTTCTTT
TRBJ2-1,many,.,18,TRBV28,CASSPSSGGGYSYNEQFF,TGTGCCAGCAGTCCCTCATCAGGGGGAGGCTACTCCTACAATGAGCAGTTCTTC
TRBJ2-2,few,.,12,TRBV7-3,CASSPPTGELFF,TGTGCCAGCAGCCCCCCGACCGGGGAGCTGTTTTTT
TRBJ1-1,many,.,15,TRBV28,CASSFRAGMNTEAFF,TGTGCCAGCAGTTTTCGAGCAGGGATGAACACTGAAGCTTTCTTT
TRBJ2-5,many,TRBD1,16,TRBV2,CASSAVGGQGEETQYF,TGTGCCAGCAGCGCCGTGGGGGGACAGGGAGAAGAGACCCAGTACTTC
TRBJ1-1,many,.,14,TRBV3-1,CASSDGSLNTEAFF,TGTGCCAGCAGCGACGGGAGCCTGAACACTGAAGCTTTCTTT
TRBJ1-1,many,TRBD1,14,TRBV6-2/TRBV6-3,CASTGTGGYTEAFF,TGTGCCAGCACGGGAACAGGGGGCTACACTGAAGCTTTCTTT
TRBJ2-2,.,TRBD2,14,TRBV28,CASIDGGYTGELFF,TGTGCCAGCATCGACGGGGGGTACACCGGGGAGCTGTTTTTT
TRBJ1-1,medium-sized,.,13,TRBV28,CASSLLANTEAFF,TGTGCCAGCAGTTTATTGGCGAACACTGAAGCTTTCTTT
TRBJ1-1,.,TRBD1,16,TRBV7-9,CASSPGSGGGITEAFF,TGTGCCAGCAGCCCCGGATCAGGGGGCGGAATAACTGAAGCTTTCTTT
TRBJ2-7,.,TRBD1,15,TRBV9,CASSVGGQSTYEQYF,TGTGCCAGCAGCGTAGGGGGACAGTCAACCTACGAGCAGTACTTC
TRBJ2-7,.,.,13,TRBV20-1,CSARPQGSYEQYF,TGCAGTGCTAGGCCCCAGGGTTCCTACGAGCAGTACTTC
TRBJ1-1,.,.,14,TRBV6-2/TRBV6-3,CASSYAGPGTEAFF,TGTGCCAGCAGTTACGCGGGTCCCGGCACTGAAGCTTTCTTT
TRBJ2-3,few,.,16,TRBV11-2,CASSLVAGGYTDTQYF,TGTGCCAGCAGCTTAGTTGCTGGGGGGTACACAGATACGCAGTATTTT
TRBJ1-6,few,.,17,TRBV9,CASSVALSSQPNSPLHF,TGTGCCAGCAGCGTAGCTCTGTCGAGCCAACCTAATTCACCCCTCCACTTT
TRBJ2-7,.,.,12,TRBV7-7,CASSQYGEEQYF,TGTGCTAGCAGCCAATACGGAGAGGAGCAGTACTTC
TRBJ2-7,.,TRBD1,15,TRBV28,CASNRHRDSSYEQYF,TGTGCCAGCAACCGTCACCGGGACAGCTCCTACGAGCAGTACTTC
TRBJ2-2,few,TRBD2,16,TRBV7-7,CASSFGLVENTGELFF,TGTGCTAGCAGCTTTGGACTAGTTGAAAACACCGGGGAGCTGTTTTTT
TRBJ1-5,.,.,15,TRBV7-8,CASSTTWGSNQPQHF,TGTGCCAGCAGCACTACGTGGGGAAGCAATCAGCCCCAGCATTTT
TRBJ1-1,.,.,14,TRBV27,CASSSGNRYTEAFF,TGTGCCAGCAGTTCGGGCAACAGATACACTGAAGCTTTCTTT
TRBJ1-6,many,.,12,TRBV7-2,CASSPREGPLHF,TGTGCCAGCAGCCCCCGAGAAGGGCCCCTCCACTTT
TRBJ2-2,few,.,14,TRBV20-1,CSAREPANTGELFF,TGCAGTGCTAGAGAGCCCGCGAACACCGGGGAGCTGTTTTTT
TRBJ1-5,many,TRBD1,14,TRBV2,CASSNGQGVQPQHF,TGTGCCAGCAGTAACGGACAGGGGGTTCAGCCCCAGCATTTT
TRBJ1-1,many,.,14,TRBV28,CASTVGTGNTEAFF,TGTGCCAGCACCGTAGGGACGGGGAACACTGAAGCTTTCTTT
TRBJ2-7,many,TRBD1,15,TRBV20-1,CSARQTGTGTYEQYF,TGCAGTGCTAGACAAACCGGGACAGGGACCTACGAGCAGTACTTC
TRBJ2-7,.,TRBD1,16,TRBV14,CASSPLDRGAIYEQYF,TGTGCCAGCAGCCCCCTTGACAGGGGCGCTATCTACGAGCAGTACTTC